The 19 T cell receptor beta chains reported below all come from one sample, sequenced in a study of blood T cell repertoires in COVID-19. Clones were sequenced by immunoSEQ multiplex PCR, and TCRdb holds only the in-frame ones, with some missing. The sample has 150,000 to 200,000 clones; 80% to 90% are singletons. Sequencing was done on a sample of peripheral blood. These receptors all come from a man aged 18 to 29 who had recovered from COVID-19.

The chain links TRBV6-5 to TRBJ2-7; 10 bases agree with TRBD2. The length of the CDR3 is 14 residues. The ends lost 4 bases at V and 6 bases at J; junction bases unmatched: 6. Germline values: CDR1 MNHEY, CDR2 SVGAGI. The CDR3 DNA sequence: TGTGCCAGCAGTTGGGGAAGCGGGAGGGGCGAGCAGTACTTC. Translation gives CASSWGSGRGEQYF.

The chain recombines TRBV19 with TRBJ2-7, with 10 positions matching TRBD2. Trimming removed 0 bases from V and 1 base from J; junction bases left unmatched: 3. The CDR3 is 16 amino acids. CDR1 is LNHDA, CDR2 SQIVND, per germline (reference sequence). The CDR3: CASSIEWTSGSYEQYF. In DNA, the CDR3 is TGTGCCAGTAGTATAGAGTGGACTAGCGGATCCTACGAGCAGTACTTC.

In its sample, this clone was seen a few times. The chain couples TRBV19 to TRBJ2-1; D unresolved. CDR3 size: 14 residues. V was pared by 3 bases and J by 0 bases, with 6 bases between. Looked up from germline, CDR1 is LNHDA and CDR2 is SQIVND (reference sequence). The CDR3 region is CASSIVSSYNEQFF. The DNA of the CDR3 is TGTGCCAGTAGTATCGTTAGCTCCTACAATGAGCAGTTCTTC.

The chain uses TRBV11-2 and TRBJ2-7; D remains unclear. The CDR3 runs to 12 residues. The germline V gene has CDR1 SGHAT and CDR2 FQNNGV. V lost 4 bases and J 5 bases, leaving 9 bases between the germline ends. CDR3: CASSSGGNEQYF. DNA for the CDR3: TGTGCCAGCAGCTCCGGCGGAAACGAGCAGTACTTC.

Points on this clone: Germline is not matched at one junction end, which may reflect a read error. The rearrangement uses TRBV7-9 and TRBJ2-7; 7 nucleotides agree with TRBD1. From germline, CDR1 is SEHNR and CDR2 FQNEAQ (reference sequence). The CDR3 length is 14 residues. This CDR3 is CASSLVDRLYEQYF. The CDR3 region has the DNA TGTGCCAGCAGTTTAGTGGACAGGTTGTACGAGCAGTACTTC.

The chain has TRBV19 and TRBJ2-5, with 8 bases lining up with TRBD2. CDR1 is LNHDA, CDR2 SQIVND, per germline (reference sequence). The CDR3 runs 14 residues. Trimming cost V 6 bases and J 4 bases; bases outside gene matches: 7. The CDR3 nucleotides read TGTGCCAGTAGCCTCGGGGGGGGCGCAGAGACCCAGTACTTC. This translates into CASSLGGGAETQYF.

The chain recombines TRBV4-3 with TRBJ2-7; possibly TRBD1 for D (6 bases). Germline CDR1 LGHNA, CDR2 YSLEER. Trimming shortened V by 1 base and J by 0 bases, and 10 bases separated the two germline ends. The CDR3 is 15 residues long. The CDR3 reads CASSQGAGVSYEQYF. The CDR3 DNA reads as TGCGCCAGCAGCCAAGGGGCAGGGGTCTCCTACGAGCAGTACTTC.

The CDR3 protein is CASTLAGSSYEQYF. The CDR3 DNA reads TGTGCCAGCACCCTAGCGGGGAGCTCCTACGAGCAGTACTTC. The rearrangement uses TRBV6-5 and TRBJ2-7; 9 bases match TRBD2. J was trimmed by 0 bases and V by 7 bases; bases with no gene match: 4. Per the germline V gene, CDR1 is MNHEY and CDR2 is SVGAGI. The CDR3 length is 14 residues.

The rearrangement uses TRBV9 and TRBJ2-3, with D maybe TRBD1 (6 bases). The CDR3 contains 15 residues. Germline loops: CDR1 SGDLS, CDR2 YYNGEE. Trimming removed 4 bases from V and 6 bases from J, with 18 bases in between. This CDR3 reads CASSPQGWGQDTQYF. The CDR3 DNA is TGTGCCAGCAGCCCTCAGGGTTGGGGGCAGGATACGCAGTATTTT.

The rearrangement uses TRBV6-6 and TRBJ2-3; 10 nucleotides align to TRBD2. This CDR3 spans 16 amino acids. The V gene's germline CDR1 is MNHNY and CDR2 SVGAGI (reference sequence). With V trimmed by 2 bases and J by 1 base, 3 bases remained unmatched. This chain's CDR3 is CASSYGGTSGTDTQYF. The CDR3, as DNA: TGTGCCAGCAGTTACGGGGGGACTAGCGGCACAGATACGCAGTATTTT.

This clone has more than one count but fewer than ten. The chain links TRBV5-5 to TRBJ1-2; no firm D call. V lost 0 bases and J lost 8, with 14 bases in between. This CDR3 region has 14 residues. CDR1 and CDR2 from the germline V gene are SGHKS and YYEKEE (reference sequence). CDR3 in amino acids: CASSLGSYVSGYTF. The CDR3 nucleotides are TGTGCCAGCAGCTTGGGCTCCTATGTATCCGGCTACACCTTC.

The J gene is TRBJ1-1, the V gene TRBV27; no definite D call. Trimming stripped 2 bases from V and 0 bases from J, with 16 bases between. The germline CDR1 and CDR2 sequences are MNHEY and SMNVEV (reference sequence). The length of the CDR3 is 17 residues. Here the CDR3 reads CASSLGGTLALNTEAFF. In DNA form, the CDR3 reads TGTGCCAGCAGTTTAGGCGGCACCTTGGCCTTGAACACTGAAGCTTTCTTT.

J is TRBJ2-1 and V is TRBV7-8, with 8 bases identical to TRBD2. This CDR3 contains 15 residues. Trimming at V came to 5 bases and at J to 8 bases, leaving 11 bases not matched to a gene. From germline, CDR1 is SGHVS and CDR2 FQNEAQ. The CDR3 sequence: CASSPTAGVRDEQFF. CDR3 nucleotides: TGTGCCAGCAGCCCTACAGCGGGAGTGCGAGATGAGCAGTTCTTC.

The rearrangement uses TRBV7-2 and TRBJ2-1; 7 nucleotides agree with TRBD2. The length of the CDR3 is 15 residues. Germline CDR1 SGHTA, CDR2 FQGNSA. V was clipped by 2 bases and J by 5 bases; unmatched bases: 6. This CDR3 reads CASSLRLAGDNEQFF. CDR3 in DNA: TGTGCCAGCAGCTTAAGGCTGGCGGGAGACAATGAGCAGTTCTTC. The entire variable domain, with the rest obtained from reference TRBV7-2 and TRBJ2-1, is as follows: GAGVSQSPSNKVTEKGKDVELRCDPISGHTALYWYRQSLGQGLEFLIYFQGNSAPDKSGLPSDRFSAERTGGSVSTLTIQRTQQEDSAVYLCASSLRLAGDNEQFFGPGTRLTVL.

This clone was recorded only once. The chain recombines TRBV7-2 with TRBJ2-3, with 11 positions matching TRBD2. Germline-derived CDR1 and CDR2 are SGHTA and FQGNSA. The CDR3 runs to 17 residues. Unmatched junction bases numbered 13, after V lost 5 bases and J lost 6 bases. The CDR3 sequence is CASSPSGLAGGVDTQYF. The CDR3 coding sequence is TGTGCCAGCAGCCCCTCAGGGCTAGCGGGAGGTGTGGATACGCAGTATTTT.

This clone was found a few times. This chain links TRBV24-1 with TRBJ2-3; 8 nucleotides align to TRBD2. The germline CDR1 and CDR2 sequences are KGHDR and SFDVKD. CDR3 length: 16 amino acids. The ends lost 0 bases at V and 4 bases at J; junction bases unmatched: 5. CDR3 nucleotides: TGTGCCACCAGTGATTTGGGAGCGGGAGTAGCAGATACGCAGTATTTT. It codes for CATSDLGAGVADTQYF.

The chain joins TRBV27 to TRBJ1-1; D uncertain. The germline V gene has CDR1 MNHEY and CDR2 SMNVEV (reference sequence). V was trimmed by 6 bases and J by 5 bases, leaving 13 bases between them. This CDR3 has 13 amino acids. The CDR3, as DNA: TGTGCCAGCAGCCCCCGATCGGGAACTGAAGCTTTCTTT. Translating it yields CASSPRSGTEAFF.

The CDR3 DNA reads TGTGCCAGCAGCGCCCGACTAGCGGGAGGGGTAGATACGCAGTATTTT. It translates to CASSARLAGGVDTQYF. The chain joins TRBV7-2 to TRBJ2-3; 14 nucleotides align to TRBD2. The V segment lost 5 bases and the J segment 5 bases; nucleotides outside the gene matches: 6. In germline, CDR1 is SGHTA, CDR2 FQGNSA. The CDR3 is made up of 16 amino acids.

To note about this clone: Other DNA sequences in the same sample also yield this CDR3. V and J are TRBV6-6 and TRBJ1-5; the D is unclear. V lost 2 bases, J lost 1 base, and 6 bases lay in between. The CDR3 loop spans 14 amino acids. Germline-derived CDR1 and CDR2 are MNHNY and SVGAGI (reference sequence). The CDR3 loop is CASSYGGSNQPQHF. The CDR3 DNA follows: TGTGCCAGCAGTTACGGTGGCAGCAATCAGCCCCAGCATTTT.